This T cell receptor beta chain was identified during a study of blood T cell repertoires in COVID-19. Looking at the study overall: Acute-phase and convalescent COVID-19 samples originated in the United States, Italy and Spain. The cDNA or gDNA used as material had been derived from T cells, B-cell-depleted T cells, or PBMCs.

The protocol was immunoSEQ multiplex PCR, while the TCRdb copy is restricted to in-frame clones and leaves out a portion. Here the sample spans around 240,000 clones, 84% being singletons. CDR1 is MDHEN and CDR2 is SYDVKM in the germline V gene. The CDR3 has 13 amino acids. The V and J ends lost 7 bases and 0 bases respectively, with 10 bases between them. The sequenced material came from peripheral blood. The chain recombines TRBV28 with TRBJ2-7; no clear D. This TCR came from a woman aged 35 to 49 who had recovered from COVID-19. The CDR3: CASTFPSSYEQYF. The CDR3 bases are TGTGCCAGCACTTTCCCGAGCTCCTACGAGCAGTACTTC.